This T cell receptor (beta chain) was sequenced during a study of identical twins. It was template switching that added a universal primer site, and there were unique molecular identifiers on the cDNA. TCRdb reanalysed the 5' RACE reads using MiXCR and keeps one entry per CDR3 protein. The repertoire holds 500,000 to 650,000 distinct CDR3 sequences, less than 9% seen once, with about 1.5% in the top ten. Study-wide findings and caveats: The study found that models underestimated out-of-frame TCR alpha sharing in monozygotic twins. Alpha sequences that were out-of-frame and twin-shared showed an excess of low generation probability.

Germline V gene data show CDR1 as DFQATT and CDR2 as SNEGSKA (reference sequence). V shed 0 bases and J shed 0 bases, with 17 bases lying between them. There are 17 residues in the CDR3. This clonotype showed up just a few times. The antigen is unknown. These data were also reused for a study on yellow fever vaccine responses in identical twins.

J is TRBJ1-1 and V is TRBV20-1, with D perhaps TRBD1 (5 bases). The clonotype originates from a woman in her late teens or twenties in good health. Sequenced: PBMCs. This CDR3 reads CSARDRLGPNMNTEAFF. CDR3 sequence (DNA): TGCAGTGCTAGAGACCGCTTGGGACCAAACATGAACACTGAAGCTTTCTTT.